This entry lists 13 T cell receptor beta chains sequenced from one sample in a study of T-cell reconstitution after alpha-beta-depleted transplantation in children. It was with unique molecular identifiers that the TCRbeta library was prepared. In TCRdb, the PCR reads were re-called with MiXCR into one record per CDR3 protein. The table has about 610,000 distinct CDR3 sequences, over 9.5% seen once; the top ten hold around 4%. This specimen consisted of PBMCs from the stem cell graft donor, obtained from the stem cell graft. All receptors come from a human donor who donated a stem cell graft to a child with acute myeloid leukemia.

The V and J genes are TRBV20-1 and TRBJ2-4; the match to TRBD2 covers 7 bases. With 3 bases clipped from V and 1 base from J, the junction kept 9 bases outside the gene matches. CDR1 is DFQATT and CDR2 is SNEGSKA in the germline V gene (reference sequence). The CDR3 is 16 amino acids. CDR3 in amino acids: CSARERLASAKNIQYF. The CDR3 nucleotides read TGCAGTGCTAGGGAAAGACTAGCTTCGGCCAAAAACATTCAGTACTTC.

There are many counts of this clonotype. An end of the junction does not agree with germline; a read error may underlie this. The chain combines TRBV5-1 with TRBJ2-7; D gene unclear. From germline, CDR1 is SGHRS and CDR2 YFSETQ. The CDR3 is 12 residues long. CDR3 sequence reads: CASSLDAYEQYF. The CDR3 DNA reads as TGTGCCAGCTCCCTAGACGCCTACGAGCAGTACTTC.

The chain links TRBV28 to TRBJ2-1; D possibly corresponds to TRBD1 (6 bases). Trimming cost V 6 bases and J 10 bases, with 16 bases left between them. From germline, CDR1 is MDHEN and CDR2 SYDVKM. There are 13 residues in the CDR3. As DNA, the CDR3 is TGTGCCAGCAGGCCGACAGGTGGATACGAGCAGTTCTTC. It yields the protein CASRPTGGYEQFF.

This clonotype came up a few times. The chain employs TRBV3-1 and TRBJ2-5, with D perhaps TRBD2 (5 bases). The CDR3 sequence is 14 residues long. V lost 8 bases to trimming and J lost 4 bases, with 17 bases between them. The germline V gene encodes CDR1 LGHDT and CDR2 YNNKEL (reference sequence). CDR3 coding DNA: TGTGCCAGCGGAGGTGTAAGGGAGCGAGAGACCCAGTACTTC. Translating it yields CASGGVRERETQYF.

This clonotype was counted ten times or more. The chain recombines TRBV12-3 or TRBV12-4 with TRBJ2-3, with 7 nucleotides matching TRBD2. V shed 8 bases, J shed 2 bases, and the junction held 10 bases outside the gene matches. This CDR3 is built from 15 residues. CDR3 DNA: TGTGCCAGCGCTAGGGAGGGCGGTTCCACAGATACGCAGTATTTT. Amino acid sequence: CASAREGGSTDTQYF.

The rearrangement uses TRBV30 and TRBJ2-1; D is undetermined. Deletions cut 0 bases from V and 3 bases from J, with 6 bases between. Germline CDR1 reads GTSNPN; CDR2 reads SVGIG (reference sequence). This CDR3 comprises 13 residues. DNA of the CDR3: TGTGCCTGGAGTGTACTCGTCTACAATGAGCAGTTCTTC. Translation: CAWSVLVYNEQFF.

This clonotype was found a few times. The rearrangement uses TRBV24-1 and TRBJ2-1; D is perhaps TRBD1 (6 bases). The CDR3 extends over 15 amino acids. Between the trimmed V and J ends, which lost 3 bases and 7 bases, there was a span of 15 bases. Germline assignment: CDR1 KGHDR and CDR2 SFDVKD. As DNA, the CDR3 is TGTGCCACCAGTGATGTATTTGGGGGCGTGAATGAGCAGTTCTTC. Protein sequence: CATSDVFGGVNEQFF.

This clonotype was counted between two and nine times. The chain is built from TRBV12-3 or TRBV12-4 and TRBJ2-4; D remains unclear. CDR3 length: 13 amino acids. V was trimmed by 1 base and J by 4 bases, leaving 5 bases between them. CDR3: CASSLDGKNIQYF. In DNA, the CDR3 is TGTGCCAGCAGTTTAGACGGGAAAAACATTCAGTACTTC.

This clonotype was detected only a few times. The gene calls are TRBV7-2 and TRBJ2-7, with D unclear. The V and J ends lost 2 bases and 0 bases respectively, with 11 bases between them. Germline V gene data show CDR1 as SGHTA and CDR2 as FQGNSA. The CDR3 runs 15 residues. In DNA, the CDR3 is TGTGCCAGCAGCTTACGACGGGCCCTCTCCTACGAGCAGTACTTC. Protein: CASSLRRALSYEQYF. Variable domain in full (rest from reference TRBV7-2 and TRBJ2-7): GAGVSQSPSNKVTEKGKDVELRCDPISGHTALYWYRQSLGQGLEFLIYFQGNSAPDKSGLPSDRFSAERTGGSVSTLTIQRTQQEDSAVYLCASSLRRALSYEQYFGPGTRLTVT.

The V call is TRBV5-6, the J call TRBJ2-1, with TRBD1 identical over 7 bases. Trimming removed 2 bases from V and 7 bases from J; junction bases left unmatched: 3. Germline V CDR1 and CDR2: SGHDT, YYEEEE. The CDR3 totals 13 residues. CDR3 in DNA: TGTGCCAGCAGCTTCTCACAGGGGAATGAGCAGTTCTTC. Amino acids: CASSFSQGNEQFF.

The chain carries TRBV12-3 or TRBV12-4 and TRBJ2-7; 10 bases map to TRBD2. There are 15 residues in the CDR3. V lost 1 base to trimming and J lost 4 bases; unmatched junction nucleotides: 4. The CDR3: CASSLGAGGEYEQYF. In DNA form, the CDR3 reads TGTGCCAGCAGTTTAGGAGCGGGAGGGGAGTACGAGCAGTACTTC.

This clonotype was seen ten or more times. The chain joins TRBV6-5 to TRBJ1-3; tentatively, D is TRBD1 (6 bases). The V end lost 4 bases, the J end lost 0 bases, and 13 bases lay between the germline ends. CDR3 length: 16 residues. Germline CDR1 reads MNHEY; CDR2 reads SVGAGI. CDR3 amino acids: CASSSSGANSGNTIYF. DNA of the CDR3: TGTGCCAGCAGTTCCTCAGGGGCCAACTCTGGAAACACCATATATTTT.

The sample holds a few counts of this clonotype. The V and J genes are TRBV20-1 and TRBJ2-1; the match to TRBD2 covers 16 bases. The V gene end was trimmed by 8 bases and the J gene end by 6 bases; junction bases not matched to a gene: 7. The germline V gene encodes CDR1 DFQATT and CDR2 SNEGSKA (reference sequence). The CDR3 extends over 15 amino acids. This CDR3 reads CSPGTSGRASNEQFF. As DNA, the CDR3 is TGCAGTCCCGGGACTAGCGGGAGGGCCTCCAATGAGCAGTTCTTC.